The 30 T cell receptor beta chains reported below all come from one sample, sequenced in a study of beta chain features in type 1 diabetes. Study findings and constraints: Patients with Type 1 diabetes showed moderately but significantly shorter TCRB CDR3s in all four CD4+ subsets.

Their antigens are not known. Expressed TCRB transcripts got sequenced, as all isolated RNA was reverse transcribed. Using immunoSEQ multiplex PCR, the repertoire was profiled, and TCRdb retains in-frame clones only, with some absent. The repertoire includes roughly 250,000 clones, about 20% of them detected once, and about 0.027% sits in the top ten. The sample consisted of naive CD4+ T cells from blood. These receptors were collected from a woman between 40 and 55 years old with type 1 diabetes.

The chain carries TRBV5-4 and TRBJ1-1; D is possibly TRBD1 (6 bases). V shed 6 bases and J shed 1 base, with 13 bases lying between them. CDR1 and CDR2 from the germline V gene are SGHNT and YYREEE (reference sequence). The CDR3 consists of 14 residues. In DNA form, the CDR3 reads TGTGCCAGCATGCTGGACAGTCCGAACACTGAAGCTTTCTTT. Its protein product is CASMLDSPNTEAFF.

This clone was recorded a few times. Germline is not matched at one junction end, which may reflect a read error. V and J are TRBV5-4 and TRBJ2-5, with 14 bases lining up with TRBD2. The CDR3 is 16 amino acids. Per germline, CDR1 SGHNT and CDR2 YYREEE (reference sequence). Here the CDR3 reads CASGLNGLAGGETQYF. The DNA for the CDR3 is TGTGCCAGCGGCTTAAACGGACTAGCGGGAGGAGAGACCCAGTACTTC.

This clone occurred a few times. The chain couples TRBV28 to TRBJ1-2, with D possibly being TRBD1 (5 bases). V was cut by 1 base and J by 5 bases, with 8 bases left in between. The CDR3 is made up of 13 amino acids. Per germline, CDR1 MDHEN and CDR2 SYDVKM. The CDR3 DNA reads TGTGCCAGCAGTTTATCGGCAGGGTATGGCTACACCTTC. Protein: CASSLSAGYGYTF.

This clone was recorded a few times. The J gene is TRBJ2-1, the V gene TRBV7-2; D gene uncertain. From germline, CDR1 is SGHTA and CDR2 FQGNSA. Trimming cost V 3 bases and J 8 bases, with 8 bases left between them. This CDR3 region has 12 residues. The CDR3 region is CASSFYGYEQFF. CDR3 nucleotide sequence: TGTGCCAGCAGCTTTTACGGGTATGAGCAGTTCTTC.

The rearrangement uses TRBV18 and TRBJ1-1; TRBD1 matches 7 bases. The CDR3 consists of 13 residues. V lost 0 bases, J lost 8 bases, and 3 bases stayed unmatched. Germline V gene sequence: CDR1 KGHSH, CDR2 LQKENI. The CDR3 nucleotides read TGTGCCAGCTCACCACCTCCGGGACAGGAAGCTTTCTTT. Its translation is CASSPPPGQEAFF.

The chain recombines TRBV9 with TRBJ2-3; the match to TRBD2 covers 9 bases. The V segment lost 4 bases and the J segment 4 bases; nucleotides outside the gene matches: 7. Germline V gene data show CDR1 as SGDLS and CDR2 as YYNGEE. CDR3 length: 15 amino acids. CDR3 DNA: TGTGCCAGCAGCAAAGCGGGAGGTGAGGCAGATACGCAGTATTTT. Translating it yields CASSKAGGEADTQYF. The full variable domain, rest sourced from reference TRBV9 and TRBJ2-3, is DSGVTQTPKHLITATGQRVTLRCSPRSGDLSVYWYQQSLDQGLQFLIQYYNGEERAKGNILERFSAQQFPDLHSELNLSSLELGDSALYFCASSKAGGEADTQYFGPGTRLTVL.

This clone was counted between two and nine times. This chain joins TRBV18 and TRBJ1-2; 8 nucleotides align to TRBD1. Germline CDR1 reads KGHSH; CDR2 reads LQKENI. The CDR3 is 17 amino acids. With 2 bases clipped from V and 0 bases from J, the junction kept 8 bases outside the gene matches. CDR3 bases: TGTGCCAGCTCACCAGGACAGGGCCACTCCACTAACTATGGCTACACCTTC. The encoded protein is CASSPGQGHSTNYGYTF.

The genes are TRBV18 and TRBJ2-1; 7 positions agree with TRBD2. Per the germline V gene, CDR1 is KGHSH and CDR2 is LQKENI. The CDR3 contains 17 residues. V trimming: 1 base; J trimming: 7 bases; junction bases outside the gene matches: 13. The CDR3 nucleotides are TGTGCCAGCTCACCACAGGCTATGGGAGGGCCGGTGAATGAGCAGTTCTTC. Translation: CASSPQAMGGPVNEQFF.

The chain links TRBV4-2 to TRBJ1-6, with 8 bases matching TRBD1. J lost 5 bases, V lost 3 bases, and 3 bases had no gene match. CDR3 length equals 15 residues. Germline loops: CDR1 LGHNA, CDR2 YNFKEQ. In DNA, the CDR3 is TGTGCCAGCAGCCATCCGGACAGGGATAATTCACCCCTCCACTTT. This encodes CASSHPDRDNSPLHF.

This sequence joins TRBV9 and TRBJ1-6; D is undetermined. Trimming shortened V by 7 bases and J by 5 bases, and 13 bases separated the two germline ends. The germline gives CDR1 SGDLS, CDR2 YYNGEE. This CDR3 has 14 residues. CDR3 loop: CASSVAVNNSPLHF. CDR3 in DNA: TGTGCCAGCTCGGTAGCCGTTAATAATTCACCCCTCCACTTT.

This sequence joins TRBV4-3 and TRBJ1-2; possibly TRBD1 for D (6 bases). The ends were cut back, 0 bases at V and 5 bases at J, with 13 bases in the middle. The germline V gene has CDR1 LGHNA and CDR2 YSLEER. CDR3 length: 15 amino acids. CDR3 residues: CASSQDGTTVYGYTF. CDR3 nucleotide sequence: TGCGCCAGCAGCCAAGACGGGACAACGGTTTATGGCTACACCTTC.

This chain joins TRBV30 and TRBJ1-1; tentative D call: TRBD1 (6 bases). The CDR3 contains 12 residues. Germline CDR1 GTSNPN, CDR2 SVGIG (reference sequence). Trimming stripped 4 bases from V and 6 bases from J, with 12 bases between. This CDR3 reads CAWTKGGPEAFF. The CDR3 coding sequence is TGTGCCTGGACTAAGGGGGGGCCTGAAGCTTTCTTT.

This clone was seen only a few times. The CDR3 loop reads CASSVRDTGRTIYGYTF. Here the CDR3 DNA reads TGTGCCAGCAGCGTAAGGGACACGGGACGGACGATCTATGGCTACACCTTC. J is TRBJ1-2 and V is TRBV9; D possibly corresponds to TRBD1 (6 bases). Germline V CDR1 and CDR2: SGDLS, YYNGEE. The length of the CDR3 is 17 residues. Trimming took off 1 base at V and 4 bases at J, with 20 bases between the two ends.

This CDR3 reads CASSFGHGDTQYF. The CDR3 DNA follows: TGTGCCAGCAGCTTTGGGCACGGAGATACGCAGTATTTT. The chain has TRBV11-1 and TRBJ2-3; D unresolved. The germline V and J ends were trimmed by 3 bases and 5 bases, with 9 bases remaining between them. The germline CDR1 and CDR2 sequences are SGHAT and FQDESV (reference sequence). There are 13 residues in the CDR3.

The rearrangement uses TRBV5-1 and TRBJ1-6; 9 nucleotides agree with TRBD1. This CDR3 is built from 14 residues. The ends lost 4 bases at V and 11 bases at J; junction bases unmatched: 7. Germline CDR1 reads SGHRS; CDR2 reads YFSETQ. DNA of the CDR3: TGCGCCAGCAGCAAGGGACAGGGAAGACCACCCCTCCACTTT. The encoded protein is CASSKGQGRPPLHF.

The sample holds a few counts of this clone. The chain links TRBV28 to TRBJ1-5; 9 bases align to TRBD1. The V and J ends lost 6 bases and 3 bases, in that order; junction bases with no gene match: 6. The CDR3 spans 15 residues. Germline-derived CDR1 and CDR2 are MDHEN and SYDVKM. Here the CDR3 DNA reads TGTGCCAGCAGCTCGGGACAGGGCTTCAATCAGCCCCAGCATTTT. The encoded protein is CASSSGQGFNQPQHF.

This clone was counted between two and nine times. The chain recombines TRBV11-3 with TRBJ1-1, with D perhaps matching TRBD1 (5 bases). V was clipped by 5 bases and J by 5 bases, with 12 bases between them. Germline V gives CDR1 SGHNT, CDR2 YENEEA. This CDR3 has 13 amino acids. Here the CDR3 reads CASSLRQKTEAFF. The CDR3 coding sequence is TGTGCCAGCAGCCTTCGACAGAAAACTGAAGCTTTCTTT.

Only a few counts were recorded for this clone. The V gene is TRBV28, the J gene TRBJ2-7; D is possibly TRBD1 (6 bases). This CDR3 region has 15 residues. V lost 2 bases and J 6 bases, leaving 17 bases between the germline ends. Per the germline V gene, CDR1 is MDHEN and CDR2 is SYDVKM. The CDR3 DNA is TGTGCCAGCAGTTTACCCTCCGGGGCCAGGGGCGAGCAGTACTTC. Protein product: CASSLPSGARGEQYF.

This clone was counted only a few times. Other DNA sequences within the sample encode an identical CDR3. The J gene is TRBJ2-7, the V gene TRBV4-2; D perhaps matches TRBD1 (5 bases). Germline V lookup: CDR1 LGHNA, CDR2 YNFKEQ. V shed 0 bases and J shed 5 bases, with 5 bases lying between them. The CDR3 is 12 residues long. The DNA for the CDR3 is TGTGCCAGCAGCCAAGACAGGGACGAGCAGTACTTC. This translates into CASSQDRDEQYF.

This CDR3 is CASSTQDTYNEQFF. The CDR3 coding sequence is TGTGCCAGCAGCACCCAGGACACCTACAATGAGCAGTTCTTC. This chain joins TRBV7-9 and TRBJ2-1; TRBD1 might be the D (5 bases). Germline CDR1 and CDR2: SEHNR and FQNEAQ (reference sequence). The germline V and J ends were trimmed by 5 bases and 2 bases, with 10 bases remaining between them. This CDR3 is 14 amino acids long.

This clone was seen only a few times. V is TRBV29-1 and J is TRBJ2-5, with D perhaps matching TRBD1 (6 bases). Germline loops: CDR1 SQVTM, CDR2 ANQGSEA. The CDR3 contains 12 residues. V shed 5 bases and J shed 1 base, with 8 bases lying between them. The DNA of the CDR3 is TGCAGCGTTAACAGGGTCCAAGAGACCCAGTACTTC. Its protein product is CSVNRVQETQYF.

This clone was observed a few times. CDR3 sequence: CASTLAASWSEQFF. The CDR3 DNA sequence: TGTGCCAGCACCCTGGCAGCTAGTTGGTCTGAGCAGTTCTTC. J is TRBJ2-1 and V is TRBV9; D not certain. The CDR3 sequence is 14 residues long. Trimming cost V 6 bases and J 9 bases, with 19 bases left between them. Germline CDR1 reads SGDLS; CDR2 reads YYNGEE.

The CDR3 DNA sequence: TGTGCCAGCAGCCCCACTGGACAGCACACAGATACGCAGTATTTT. Amino acid sequence: CASSPTGQHTDTQYF. This rearrangement joins TRBV7-3 to TRBJ2-3, with a possible D match to TRBD1 (6 bases). V was pared by 5 bases and J by 2 bases, with 14 bases between. The CDR3 covers 15 residues. Germline V CDR1 and CDR2: SGHTA, FQGTGA.

The chain links TRBV30 to TRBJ1-5; D is perhaps TRBD1 (5 bases). V lost 6 bases, J lost 4 bases, and 13 bases lay in between. The germline gives CDR1 GTSNPN, CDR2 SVGIG (reference sequence). This CDR3 is built from 13 residues. CDR3 sequence: CACDGARNQPQHF. CDR3 nucleotides: TGTGCCTGCGATGGGGCTCGGAATCAGCCCCAGCATTTT.

The V call is TRBV29-1, the J call TRBJ1-4; a possible D gene is TRBD1 (5 bases). Per the germline V gene, CDR1 is SQVTM and CDR2 is ANQGSEA. The length of the CDR3 is 13 residues. Trimming removed 7 bases from V and 8 bases from J, with 17 bases in between. The CDR3 here is CSAETAPGEKLFF. CDR3 coding DNA: TGCAGCGCCGAGACAGCGCCTGGGGAAAAACTGTTTTTT.

This sequence joins TRBV11-1 and TRBJ2-1; possible D gene TRBD2, 7 bases. Per germline, CDR1 SGHAT and CDR2 FQDESV (reference sequence). V dropped 2 bases and J dropped 7 bases, with 15 bases sitting between them. The CDR3 is made up of 15 amino acids. CDR3 sequence reads: CASSLSGGVRNEQFF. The CDR3 bases are TGTGCCAGCAGCTTATCGGGGGGCGTTAGGAATGAGCAGTTCTTC. The entire variable domain, with the rest obtained from reference TRBV11-1 and TRBJ2-1, is as follows: EAEVAQSPRYKITEKSQAVAFWCDPISGHATLYWYRQILGQGPELLVQFQDESVVDDSQLPKDRFSAERLKGVDSTLKIQPAELGDSAMYLCASSLSGGVRNEQFFGPGTRLTVL.

This clone was seen only a few times. V gene TRBV14 combines with J gene TRBJ2-5; 10 nucleotides align to TRBD2. This CDR3 has 16 amino acids. Losses at the gene ends were 2 bases for V and 1 base for J; bases not matched to a gene: 4. Germline lookup yields CDR1 SGHDN and CDR2 FVKESK. Here the CDR3 reads CASSQRPSGGQETQYF. The CDR3 DNA reads as TGTGCCAGCAGCCAACGGCCTAGCGGGGGCCAAGAGACCCAGTACTTC. Full variable domain (rest looked up from reference TRBV14 and TRBJ2-5): EAGVTQFPSHSVIEKGQTVTLRCDPISGHDNLYWYRRVMGKEIKFLLHFVKESKQDESGMPNNRFLAERTGGTYSTLKVQPAELEDSGVYFCASSQRPSGGQETQYFGPGTRLLVL.

This clone has a handful of counts. The rearrangement joins TRBV4-3 to TRBJ2-7; 8 nucleotides match TRBD1. Trimming removed 4 bases from V and 7 bases from J; junction bases left unmatched: 9. This CDR3 spans 14 amino acids. Germline CDR1 reads LGHNA; CDR2 reads YSLEER. CDR3 region: CASSLRTGPGEQYF. The CDR3 nucleotides read TGCGCCAGCAGCCTGCGGACAGGGCCCGGGGAGCAGTACTTC.

V is TRBV30 and J is TRBJ1-4, with 7 nucleotides matching TRBD1. The CDR3 loop spans 15 amino acids. V lost 3 bases to trimming and J lost 7 bases; unmatched junction nucleotides: 11. CDR1 and CDR2 (germline): GTSNPN, SVGIG (reference sequence). The DNA of the CDR3 is TGTGCCTGGAGCGCAGGACAGGCCTTTGGTGAAAAACTGTTTTTT. Residues: CAWSAGQAFGEKLFF.

This clone was observed a few times. The V call is TRBV5-1, the J call TRBJ2-3; D gene ambiguous. CDR3 length: 14 residues. Germline V gene sequence: CDR1 SGHRS, CDR2 YFSETQ. The V and J ends lost 5 bases and 4 bases respectively, with 14 bases between them. The CDR3 protein is CASRPLVAADTQYF. The CDR3 DNA follows: TGCGCCAGCAGGCCCCTGGTGGCGGCAGATACGCAGTATTTT.